Following are 28 T cell receptor beta chains from one sample sequenced in a study of cytomegalovirus exposure and HLA in healthy donors. Using immunoSEQ multiplex PCR, the repertoire was profiled, and TCRdb retains in-frame clones only, with some absent. The data contain roughly 130,000 clones, 88% of them singletons. The sequencing sample was made of PBMCs. These receptors were taken from a man aged 25-40 years in good health and CMV-seronegative.

The CDR3 nucleotides read TGTGCCAGCAGTGCAGCGGTTGGGCGATATGAGCAGTTCTTC. This translates into CASSAAVGRYEQFF. The chain carries TRBV25-1 and TRBJ2-1; tentatively, D is TRBD2 (5 bases). Per the germline V gene, CDR1 is MGHDK and CDR2 is SYGVNS. This CDR3 has 14 residues. The ends were cut back, 4 bases at V and 8 bases at J, with 15 bases in the middle.

V and J are TRBV9 and TRBJ2-7, with TRBD1 identical over 9 bases. Germline lookup yields CDR1 SGDLS and CDR2 YYNGEE. V dropped 4 bases and J dropped 1; count of bases not matched to a gene: 3. The CDR3 is made up of 14 amino acids. This CDR3 reads CASSLGTGSYEQYF. The CDR3 DNA follows: TGTGCCAGCAGCCTAGGGACAGGGTCCTACGAGCAGTACTTC.

The rearrangement joins TRBV30 to TRBJ1-1, with no clear D. Germline assignment: CDR1 GTSNPN and CDR2 SVGIG (reference sequence). The CDR3 contains 9 residues. The V end lost 7 bases, the J end lost 2 bases, and 2 bases lay between the germline ends. The CDR3 protein is CASNTEAFF. The CDR3 coding sequence is TGTGCCTCAAACACTGAAGCTTTCTTT.

This chain links TRBV5-4 with TRBJ1-1, with TRBD1 identical over 7 bases. The length of the CDR3 is 13 residues. Germline assignment: CDR1 SGHNT and CDR2 YYREEE (reference sequence). Losses at the gene ends were 5 bases for V and 1 base for J; bases not matched to a gene: 2. CDR3 coding DNA: TGTGCCAGCAGGGGACAGCAGAACACTGAAGCTTTCTTT. This translates into CASRGQQNTEAFF. The whole variable domain, filled in from reference TRBV5-4 and TRBJ1-1, reads ETGVTQSPTHLIKTRGQQVTLRCSSQSGHNTVSWYQQALGQGPQFIFQYYREEENGRGNFPPRFSGLQFPNYSSELNVNALELDDSALYLCASRGQQNTEAFFGQGTRLTVV.

Notes on this clone: The same CDR3 also results from other DNA sequences found in this sample. This chain links TRBV5-1 with TRBJ2-7; 10 nucleotides agree with TRBD2. Germline V gives CDR1 SGHRS, CDR2 YFSETQ. The CDR3 covers 15 residues. Germline trimming cut 0 bases from V and 3 bases from J; bases unmatched to any gene: 3. CDR3 DNA sequence: TGCGCCAGCAGCTTGGTAGCTAGCGGGAGCTACGAGCAGTACTTC. Translation: CASSLVASGSYEQYF.

This rearrangement joins TRBV5-3 to TRBJ1-6; D is unclear. TRBV5-3 is labeled an ORF, and its function is uncertain. Trimming shortened V by 3 bases and J by 1 base, and 11 bases separated the two germline ends. The CDR3 sequence is 16 residues long. The CDR3 DNA sequence: TGTGCCAGAAGCTGGAGGAGTGGGTCCTATAATTCACCCCTCCACTTT. Residues: CARSWRSGSYNSPLHF.

The CDR3 DNA reads TGTGCCAGCAGTTTCTCACTAGCGGGACTCTCCTACGAGCAGTACTTC. Translation: CASSFSLAGLSYEQYF. The chain combines TRBV28 with TRBJ2-7; the match to TRBD2 covers 10 bases. J lost 0 bases, V lost 3 bases, and 5 bases had no gene match. Germline loops: CDR1 MDHEN, CDR2 SYDVKM. The CDR3 extends over 16 amino acids.

The gene calls are TRBV2 and TRBJ1-1; tentatively, D is TRBD1 (5 bases). Trimming took 2 bases from V and 1 from J, leaving 8 bases between them. The CDR3 is made up of 14 amino acids. Germline loops: CDR1 SNHLY, CDR2 FYNNEI. In DNA, the CDR3 is TGTGCCAGCAGTGAACAGGGCCCGAACACTGAAGCTTTCTTT. It specifies CASSEQGPNTEAFF.

This clone was detected only a few times. V usage is TRBV9 and J usage is TRBJ1-2; 10 nucleotides align to TRBD1. The CDR3 has 15 amino acids. The germline V gene encodes CDR1 SGDLS and CDR2 YYNGEE. J gave up 5 bases and V 2 bases, and 6 bases lay outside the gene matches. The CDR3 loop reads CASSVMVGQGYGYTF. CDR3 DNA: TGTGCCAGCAGCGTGATGGTGGGACAGGGGTATGGCTACACCTTC. The complete variable domain, with remaining parts taken from reference TRBV9 and TRBJ1-2, reads DSGVTQTPKHLITATGQRVTLRCSPRSGDLSVYWYQQSLDQGLQFLIQYYNGEERAKGNILERFSAQQFPDLHSELNLSSLELGDSALYFCASSVMVGQGYGYTFGSGTRLTVV.

The J gene is TRBJ1-1, the V gene TRBV30; D not resolved. The CDR3 extends over 12 amino acids. V lost 2 bases to trimming and J lost 0 bases, with 4 bases between them. Germline CDR1 is GTSNPN and CDR2 is SVGIG (reference sequence). Written as DNA, the CDR3 is TGTGCCTGGAGTCGAGTGAACACTGAAGCTTTCTTT. It encodes CAWSRVNTEAFF.

The chain employs TRBV7-7 and TRBJ2-3; 8 bases line up with TRBD2. Germline trimming cut 5 bases from V and 2 bases from J; bases unmatched to any gene: 6. Germline values: CDR1 SSHAT, CDR2 FNYEAQ (reference sequence). The CDR3 runs to 15 residues. Here the CDR3 DNA reads TGTGCCAGCAGCACCGGGGGGGGGTCCACAGATACGCAGTATTTT. This translates into CASSTGGGSTDTQYF.

The genes are TRBV7-9 and TRBJ2-5; TRBD2 matches at 7 bases. J gave up 7 bases and V 3 bases, and 14 bases lay outside the gene matches. Germline CDR1 and CDR2: SEHNR and FQNEAQ (reference sequence). This CDR3 region has 16 residues. This CDR3 is CASSFIPTSTTGTQYF. The CDR3 DNA reads TGTGCCAGCAGCTTCATCCCGACTAGCACCACCGGGACCCAGTACTTC. The variable domain in full, completed from reference TRBV7-9 and TRBJ2-5, reads DTGVSQNPRHKITKRGQNVTFRCDPISEHNRLYWYRQTLGQGPEFLTYFQNEAQLEKSRLLSDRFSAERPKGSFSTLEIQRTEQGDSAMYLCASSFIPTSTTGTQYFGPGTRLLVL.

The rearrangement uses TRBV9 and TRBJ2-3, with D maybe TRBD1 (6 bases). Germline-derived CDR1 and CDR2 are SGDLS and YYNGEE. This CDR3 is built from 13 residues. The V end lost 2 bases, the J end lost 5 bases, and 9 bases lay between the germline ends. CDR3 sequence reads: CASSVRGGDTQYF. CDR3 sequence (DNA): TGTGCCAGCAGCGTCAGGGGTGGAGATACGCAGTATTTT.

The chain carries TRBV7-3 and TRBJ2-1; D is ambiguous. The ends were cut back, 3 bases at V and 9 bases at J, with 12 bases in the middle. This CDR3 is 13 amino acids long. The V gene's germline CDR1 is SGHTA and CDR2 FQGTGA. The CDR3 here is CASSFDDRGEQFF. The DNA of the CDR3 is TGTGCCAGCAGCTTCGACGATAGAGGTGAGCAGTTCTTC.

The chain recombines TRBV9 with TRBJ1-1; D perhaps matches TRBD1 (5 bases). Per germline, CDR1 SGDLS and CDR2 YYNGEE. The V gene lost 4 bases and the J gene lost 1 base, with 20 bases spanning the gap. This CDR3 has 17 amino acids. The CDR3 loop is CASSSRGRESRNTEAFF. The CDR3 DNA reads TGTGCCAGCAGCAGCCGGGGGAGGGAATCAAGGAACACTGAAGCTTTCTTT.

The V gene is TRBV2, the J gene TRBJ2-5; 7 nucleotides align to TRBD2. The CDR3 sequence is 17 residues long. V shed 5 bases, J shed 0 bases, and the junction held 12 bases outside the gene matches. Germline V lookup: CDR1 SNHLY, CDR2 FYNNEI. The CDR3 region is CASSTDPASGYQETQYF. CDR3 in DNA: TGTGCCAGCAGTACTGACCCGGCTAGCGGTTACCAAGAGACCCAGTACTTC. Full variable domain (remainder filled in from reference TRBV2 and TRBJ2-5): EPEVTQTPSHQVTQMGQEVILRCVPISNHLYFYWYRQILGQKVEFLVSFYNNEISEKSEIFDDQFSVERPDGSNFTLKIRSTKLEDSAMYFCASSTDPASGYQETQYFGPGTRLLVL.

The genes are TRBV4-1 and TRBJ2-1; 7 nucleotides line up with TRBD2. Germline V gene lookup returns CDR1 MGHRA and CDR2 YSYEKL. This CDR3 contains 18 residues. The V and J ends lost 1 base and 3 bases, in that order; junction bases with no gene match: 12. CDR3 residues: CASSQGDWWRGNYNEQFF. CDR3 nucleotides: TGCGCCAGCAGCCAAGGTGACTGGTGGCGGGGGAACTACAATGAGCAGTTCTTC.

This clone has more than one count but fewer than ten. The CDR3 DNA reads TGCGCCAGCAGCCCAACAGGGAATTCACCCCTCCACTTT. It is translated as CASSPTGNSPLHF. The J gene is TRBJ1-6, the V gene TRBV4-1, with a weak D call TRBD1 (6 bases). The V end was cut by 4 bases, the J end by 7 bases, with 8 bases between. In germline, CDR1 is MGHRA, CDR2 YSYEKL. CDR3 size: 13 residues.

This rearrangement joins TRBV29-1 to TRBJ2-7; a possible D gene is TRBD1 (5 bases). The CDR3 is 12 residues long. Trimming took off 7 bases at V and 2 bases at J, with 12 bases between the two ends. CDR1 is SQVTM and CDR2 is ANQGSEA in the germline V gene. CDR3 region: CSATGTTYEQYF. DNA for the CDR3: TGCAGCGCCACAGGTACCACCTACGAGCAGTACTTC.

The rearrangement joins TRBV6-5 to TRBJ1-2; possibly TRBD1 for D (5 bases). This CDR3 region has 15 residues. The V end was cut by 2 bases, the J end by 1 base, with 11 bases between. Germline CDR1 MNHEY, CDR2 SVGAGI. CDR3 sequence reads: CASSYNGGINYGYTF. DNA of the CDR3: TGTGCCAGCAGTTACAACGGGGGTATTAACTATGGCTACACCTTC.

The gene calls are TRBV2 and TRBJ1-5; D is ambiguous. The CDR3 has 13 residues. The V end was cut by 6 bases, the J end by 1 base, with 7 bases between. From germline, CDR1 is SNHLY and CDR2 FYNNEI. The CDR3 is CASRVQSNQPQHF. CDR3 bases: TGTGCCAGCAGAGTTCAGAGCAATCAGCCCCAGCATTTT.

The chain couples TRBV2 to TRBJ2-7, with 7 bases aligning to TRBD1. Unmatched junction bases numbered 5, after V lost 8 bases and J lost 7 bases. The CDR3 runs to 11 residues. The germline gives CDR1 SNHLY, CDR2 FYNNEI. Here the CDR3 reads CASDDRVEQYF. The CDR3, as DNA: TGTGCCAGCGACGACAGGGTGGAGCAGTACTTC.

This clone was recorded once. The chain carries TRBV5-5 and TRBJ1-1; D call uncertain. Germline CDR1 SGHKS, CDR2 YYEKEE (reference sequence). CDR3 length: 13 residues. V lost 2 bases, J lost 0 bases, and 5 bases lay in between. Here the CDR3 reads CASSFSVNTEAFF. DNA of the CDR3: TGTGCCAGCAGCTTCTCCGTGAACACTGAAGCTTTCTTT.

The gene calls are TRBV5-1 and TRBJ2-1, with 13 bases that match TRBD2. The V segment lost 3 bases and the J segment 4 bases; nucleotides outside the gene matches: 1. Germline-derived CDR1 and CDR2 are SGHRS and YFSETQ. This CDR3 has 15 amino acids. The CDR3: CASSSGLAGYNEQFF. The CDR3 nucleotides read TGCGCCAGCAGCTCGGGACTAGCGGGATACAATGAGCAGTTCTTC.

The genes are TRBV4-3 and TRBJ2-5, with TRBD2 matching 10 bases. V lost 1 base, J lost 9 bases, and 8 bases stayed unmatched. CDR3 length equals 15 residues. Germline-derived CDR1 and CDR2 are LGHNA and YSLEER. The CDR3 DNA sequence: TGCGCCAGCAGCCAAGTTTCTAGCGGGAGTTCGGCCCAGTACTTC. It translates to CASSQVSSGSSAQYF.

This clone was recorded only once. This chain connects TRBV10-1 to TRBJ2-7, with D possibly being TRBD1 (5 bases). The CDR3 is 10 amino acids. Germline lookup yields CDR1 WNHNN and CDR2 SYGVQD (reference sequence). V lost 8 bases to trimming and J lost 7 bases, with 9 bases between them. This chain's CDR3 is CASPQGEQYF. In DNA, the CDR3 is TGCGCCAGCCCCCAGGGAGAGCAGTACTTC.

The chain carries TRBV2 and TRBJ1-1; the match to TRBD1 covers 9 bases. The CDR3 extends over 12 amino acids. V lost 6 bases, J lost 6 bases, and 2 bases stayed unmatched. Germline CDR1 SNHLY, CDR2 FYNNEI. The CDR3 is CASRGDRAEAFF. Written as DNA, the CDR3 is TGTGCCAGCAGGGGGGACAGGGCTGAAGCTTTCTTT.

CDR3 DNA: TGCGCCTGTCAGACTAGCGGGAGTAGCGATGAGCAGTTCTTC. This codes for CACQTSGSSDEQFF. The V and J genes are TRBV5-1 and TRBJ2-1; TRBD2 agrees at 12 bases. Germline V gene data show CDR1 as SGHRS and CDR2 as YFSETQ. V was clipped by 10 bases and J by 8 bases; unmatched bases: 10. This CDR3 comprises 14 residues. Variable domain in full (rest from reference TRBV5-1 and TRBJ2-1): KAGVTQTPRYLIKTRGQQVTLSCSPISGHRSVSWYQQTPGQGLQFLFEYFSETQRNKGNFPGRFSGRQFSNSRSEMNVSTLELGDSALYLCACQTSGSSDEQFFGPGTRLTVL.